What follows are 15 T cell receptor beta chains derived from one specimen sequenced in a study of CD8 T cells in ankylosing spondylitis. Study-wide results and caveats: Typical of ankylosing spondylitis blood, it appeared, was a TCR beta motif of 7 or 8 highly homologous variants.

The antigens of these receptors remain unknown. A single record per CDR3 protein comes from TCRdb applying MiXCR to the 5' RACE reads. The sample yields 500,000 or so distinct CDR3 sequences, approximately 5.3% seen once. The sequenced material came from blood, either unsorted or a sorted T cell fraction (not recorded which). The receptor set was obtained from a male donor with ankylosing spondylitis.

This clonotype was counted many times. V usage is TRBV10-3 and J usage is TRBJ1-1; D unclear. The CDR3 runs to 14 residues. The V and J ends lost 0 bases and 3 bases respectively, with 8 bases between them. The germline V gene has CDR1 ENHRY and CDR2 SYGVKD. CDR3 loop: CAISESSRDTEAFF. CDR3 DNA: TGTGCCATCAGTGAGTCGTCAAGGGACACTGAAGCTTTCTTT.

The rearrangement joins TRBV11-2 to TRBJ2-1, with TRBD2 identical over 8 bases. Per germline, CDR1 SGHAT and CDR2 FQNNGV. The trim removed 5 bases at V and 4 bases at J, leaving 16 bases unmatched. The CDR3 is 18 amino acids. CDR3 nucleotides: TGTGCCAGCAGCCTAATAGATCCTCTAGCGGGCGTGTACAATGAGCAGTTCTTC. Translation gives CASSLIDPLAGVYNEQFF.

This clonotype was seen at least ten times. The CDR3: CAISESGADSYEQYF. The CDR3 DNA follows: TGTGCCATCAGTGAGTCCGGAGCGGACAGCTACGAGCAGTACTTC. The J gene is TRBJ2-7, the V gene TRBV10-3; tentatively, D is TRBD1 (6 bases). V was pared by 0 bases and J by 3 bases, with 12 bases between. The CDR3 loop spans 15 amino acids. Germline V gene data show CDR1 as ENHRY and CDR2 as SYGVKD.

This clonotype has at least ten counts. The chain uses TRBV5-1 and TRBJ2-1; D is unclear. Germline V gene sequence: CDR1 SGHRS, CDR2 YFSETQ. The CDR3 is 15 amino acids. The V gene lost 0 bases and the J gene lost 3 bases, with 10 bases spanning the gap. CDR3 amino acids: CASSLVAEIYNEQFF. As DNA, the CDR3 is TGCGCCAGCAGCTTGGTGGCGGAGATCTACAATGAGCAGTTCTTC.

Ten or more counts support this clonotype. CDR3 nucleotides: TGCGCCAGCAGCTTGATAGCGGGAGGGGATGAGCAGTTCTTC. Protein: CASSLIAGGDEQFF. This chain joins TRBV5-1 and TRBJ2-1; 11 positions match TRBD2. The CDR3 extends over 14 amino acids. J lost 8 bases, V lost 1 base, and 2 bases had no gene match. The germline CDR1 and CDR2 sequences are SGHRS and YFSETQ.

This clonotype was detected a few times. This chain links TRBV5-1 with TRBJ2-1; 10 positions agree with TRBD2. This CDR3 region has 16 residues. Germline V lookup: CDR1 SGHRS, CDR2 YFSETQ. Germline trimming cut 4 bases from V and 9 bases from J; bases unmatched to any gene: 13. CDR3 sequence (DNA): TGCGCCAGCAGCACCGGCGCTAGCGGGAGCGTCGGTGAGCAGTTCTTC. This encodes CASSTGASGSVGEQFF.

This clonotype was recorded at least ten times. This chain uses TRBV5-6 with TRBJ1-1; D ambiguous. CDR1 SGHDT and CDR2 YYEEEE come from the germline V gene. V was pared by 3 bases and J by 3 bases, with 15 bases between. The CDR3 sequence is 15 residues long. CDR3: CASSSYEVPYTEAFF. The CDR3 DNA follows: TGTGCCAGCAGCTCTTATGAAGTACCATACACTGAAGCTTTCTTT. The full variable domain, with the rest looked up from reference TRBV5-6 and TRBJ1-1, is DAGVTQSPTHLIKTRGQQVTLRCSPKSGHDTVSWYQQALGQGPQFIFQYYEEEERQRGNFPDRFSGHQFPNYSSELNVNALLLGDSALYLCASSSYEVPYTEAFFGQGTRLTVV.

Many counts were recorded for this clonotype. The chain is built from TRBV20-1 and TRBJ1-1; TRBD1 agrees at 7 bases. With 5 bases clipped from V and 2 bases from J, the junction kept 8 bases outside the gene matches. CDR3 length: 14 amino acids. CDR1 DFQATT and CDR2 SNEGSKA come from the germline V gene (reference sequence). The CDR3 coding sequence is TGCAGTGCTGCCGTTGGAGGGGGCAACACTGAAGCTTTCTTT. This encodes CSAAVGGGNTEAFF.

This chain links TRBV10-3 with TRBJ2-7; D gene uncertain. CDR3 size: 13 residues. Germline V gives CDR1 ENHRY, CDR2 SYGVKD. V lost 6 bases and J 3 bases, leaving 12 bases between the germline ends. CDR3 residues: CAIRGSEGYEQYF. CDR3 DNA sequence: TGTGCCATCAGGGGGTCGGAAGGCTACGAGCAGTACTTC.

This chain connects TRBV7-9 to TRBJ2-1, with TRBD2 matching 8 bases. The CDR3 covers 13 residues. J was trimmed by 6 bases and V by 10 bases; bases with no gene match: 8. From germline, CDR1 is SEHNR and CDR2 FQNEAQ (reference sequence). The CDR3 DNA reads as TGTGCCACCGGGCGGGAGGATTTCAATGAGCAGTTCTTC. Its protein product is CATGREDFNEQFF. The whole variable domain, remainder taken from reference TRBV7-9 and TRBJ2-1, is DTGVSQNPRHKITKRGQNVTFRCDPISEHNRLYWYRQTLGQGPEFLTYFQNEAQLEKSRLLSDRFSAERPKGSFSTLEIQRTEQGDSAMYLCATGREDFNEQFFGPGTRLTVL.

The chain couples TRBV24-1 to TRBJ2-6; D unclear. The germline V and J ends were trimmed by 4 bases and 5 bases, with 14 bases remaining between them. The V gene's germline CDR1 is KGHDR and CDR2 SFDVKD. The CDR3 totals 16 residues. The CDR3 DNA sequence: TGTGCCACCAGTGACCCTGGATTACATAGGGCCAACGTCCTGACTTTC. It encodes CATSDPGLHRANVLTF.

The chain recombines TRBV7-2 with TRBJ1-1, with D unresolved. CDR1 is SGHTA, CDR2 FQGNSA, per germline. Trimming stripped 3 bases from V and 7 bases from J, with 12 bases between. This CDR3 region has 13 residues. The CDR3 loop reads CASSFSLKSEAFF. The CDR3 nucleotides read TGTGCCAGCAGCTTCTCCTTGAAGAGTGAAGCTTTCTTT. The variable domain in full, completed from reference TRBV7-2 and TRBJ1-1, reads GAGVSQSPSNKVTEKGKDVELRCDPISGHTALYWYRQSLGQGLEFLIYFQGNSAPDKSGLPSDRFSAERTGGSVSTLTIQRTQQEDSAVYLCASSFSLKSEAFFGQGTRLTVV.

This clonotype was seen ten or more times. This sequence joins TRBV20-1 and TRBJ1-1; possible D gene TRBD1, 5 bases. V dropped 3 bases and J dropped 13 bases, with 18 bases sitting between them. This CDR3 has 12 amino acids. Germline V gene data show CDR1 as DFQATT and CDR2 as SNEGSKA (reference sequence). The CDR3: CSASIRDVKDFF. The CDR3 nucleotides read TGCAGTGCTAGTATCCGGGACGTCAAGGATTTCTTT.

This clonotype occurred many times. The J gene is TRBJ1-1, the V gene TRBV12-3 or TRBV12-4; D is possibly TRBD1 (6 bases). The CDR3 loop spans 15 amino acids. Trimming removed 4 bases at V and 4 bases at J, with 16 bases between. CDR3 nucleotide sequence: TGTGCCAGCAGTTCCTACAGGGTGTTGGCCACTGAAGCTTTCTTT. It yields the protein CASSSYRVLATEAFF.

The chain couples TRBV28 to TRBJ2-1; TRBD2 aligns across 7 bases. The CDR3 is 16 residues long. The germline CDR1 and CDR2 sequences are MDHEN and SYDVKM. V dropped 6 bases and J dropped 4; count of bases not matched to a gene: 12. DNA of the CDR3: TGTGCCAGCAGGCCACGCCCTAGCGGCGGATACAATGAGCAGTTCTTC. This translates into CASRPRPSGGYNEQFF.